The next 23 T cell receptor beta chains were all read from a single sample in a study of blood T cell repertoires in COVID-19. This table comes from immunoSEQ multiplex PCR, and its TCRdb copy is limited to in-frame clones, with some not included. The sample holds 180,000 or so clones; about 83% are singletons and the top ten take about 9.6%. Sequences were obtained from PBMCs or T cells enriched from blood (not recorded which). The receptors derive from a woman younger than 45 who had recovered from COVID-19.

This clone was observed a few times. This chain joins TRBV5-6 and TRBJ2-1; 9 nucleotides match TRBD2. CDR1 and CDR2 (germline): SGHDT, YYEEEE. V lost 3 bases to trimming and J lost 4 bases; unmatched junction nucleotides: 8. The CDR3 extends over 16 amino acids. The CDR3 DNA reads TGTGCCAGCAGCTCGGAAGGAGCGGGAGGTTACAATGAGCAGTTCTTC. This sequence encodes CASSSEGAGGYNEQFF.

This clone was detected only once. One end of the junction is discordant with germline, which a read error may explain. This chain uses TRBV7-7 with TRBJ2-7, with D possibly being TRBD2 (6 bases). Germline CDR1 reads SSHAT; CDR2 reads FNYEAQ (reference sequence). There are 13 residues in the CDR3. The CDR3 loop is CASSRDLSYEQYF. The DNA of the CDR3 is TGTGCTAGCAGTCGGGACTTGTCCTACGAGCAGTACTTC.

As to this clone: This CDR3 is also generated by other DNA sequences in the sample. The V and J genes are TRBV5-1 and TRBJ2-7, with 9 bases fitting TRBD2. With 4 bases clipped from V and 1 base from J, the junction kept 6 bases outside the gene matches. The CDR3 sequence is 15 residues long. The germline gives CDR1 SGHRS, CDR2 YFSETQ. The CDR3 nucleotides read TGCGCCAGCAGCCTTGATAGCGGGAGTTCCTACGAGCAGTACTTC. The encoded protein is CASSLDSGSSYEQYF.

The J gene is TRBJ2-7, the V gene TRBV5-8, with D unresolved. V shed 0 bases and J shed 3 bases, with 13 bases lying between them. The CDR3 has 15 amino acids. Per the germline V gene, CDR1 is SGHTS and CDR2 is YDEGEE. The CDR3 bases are TGTGCCAGCAGCTTGGCCGTGAGCCCAAGCTACGAGCAGTACTTC. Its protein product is CASSLAVSPSYEQYF.

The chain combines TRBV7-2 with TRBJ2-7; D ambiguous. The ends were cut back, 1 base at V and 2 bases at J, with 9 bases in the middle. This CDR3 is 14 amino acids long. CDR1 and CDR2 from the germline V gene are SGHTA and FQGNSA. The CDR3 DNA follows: TGTGCCAGCAGCTTAGATTCTGGGCCCTACGAGCAGTACTTC. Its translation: CASSLDSGPYEQYF.

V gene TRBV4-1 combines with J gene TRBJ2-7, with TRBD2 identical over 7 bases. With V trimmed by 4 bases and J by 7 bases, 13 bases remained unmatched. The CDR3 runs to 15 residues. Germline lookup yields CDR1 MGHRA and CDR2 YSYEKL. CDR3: CASSPTLGGSREQYF. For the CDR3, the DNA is TGCGCCAGCAGCCCGACTCTAGGCGGGAGCAGGGAGCAGTACTTC.

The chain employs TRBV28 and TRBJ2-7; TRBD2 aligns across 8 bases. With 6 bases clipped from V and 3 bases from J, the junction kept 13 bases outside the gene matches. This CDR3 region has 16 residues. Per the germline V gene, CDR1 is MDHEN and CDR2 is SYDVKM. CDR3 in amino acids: CASSDPGLDIFYEQYF. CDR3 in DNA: TGTGCCAGCAGCGATCCGGGACTAGACATTTTCTACGAGCAGTACTTC. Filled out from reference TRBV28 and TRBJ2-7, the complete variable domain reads DVKVTQSSRYLVKRTGEKVFLECVQDMDHENMFWYRQDPGLGLRLIYFSYDVKMKEKGDIPEGYSVSREKKERFSLILESASTNQTSMYLCASSDPGLDIFYEQYFGPGTRLTVT.

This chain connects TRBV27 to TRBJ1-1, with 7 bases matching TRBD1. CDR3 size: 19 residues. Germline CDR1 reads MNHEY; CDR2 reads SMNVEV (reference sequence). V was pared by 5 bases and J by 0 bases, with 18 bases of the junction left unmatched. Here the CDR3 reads CASSKGTARSRLMNTEAFF. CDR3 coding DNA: TGTGCCAGCAGTAAAGGGACAGCCCGATCGCGATTGATGAACACTGAAGCTTTCTTT.

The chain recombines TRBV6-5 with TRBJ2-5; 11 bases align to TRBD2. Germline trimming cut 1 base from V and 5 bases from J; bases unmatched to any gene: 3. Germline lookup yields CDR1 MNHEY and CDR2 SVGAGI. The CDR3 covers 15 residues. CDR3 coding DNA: TGTGCCAGCAGTTACTTACTAGCGGGAGTGGAGACCCAGTACTTC. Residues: CASSYLLAGVETQYF.

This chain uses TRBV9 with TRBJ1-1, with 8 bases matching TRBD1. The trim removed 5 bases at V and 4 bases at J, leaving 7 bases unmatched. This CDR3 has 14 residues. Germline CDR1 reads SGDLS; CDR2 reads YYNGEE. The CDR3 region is CASRDDRGSTEAFF. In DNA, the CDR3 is TGTGCCAGCAGAGACGACAGGGGATCCACTGAAGCTTTCTTT.

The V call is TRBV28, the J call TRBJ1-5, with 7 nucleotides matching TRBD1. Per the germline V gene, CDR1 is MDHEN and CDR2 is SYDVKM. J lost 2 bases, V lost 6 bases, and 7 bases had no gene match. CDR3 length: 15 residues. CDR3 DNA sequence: TGTGCCAGCAGGACCCCAGGACAGGGCAATCAGCCCCAGCATTTT. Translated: CASRTPGQGNQPQHF.

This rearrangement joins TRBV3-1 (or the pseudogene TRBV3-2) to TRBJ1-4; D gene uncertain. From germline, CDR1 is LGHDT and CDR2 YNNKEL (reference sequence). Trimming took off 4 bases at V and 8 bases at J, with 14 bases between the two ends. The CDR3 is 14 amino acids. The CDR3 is CASSPPEAREKLFF. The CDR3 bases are TGTGCCAGCAGCCCCCCGGAGGCAAGGGAAAAACTGTTTTTT.

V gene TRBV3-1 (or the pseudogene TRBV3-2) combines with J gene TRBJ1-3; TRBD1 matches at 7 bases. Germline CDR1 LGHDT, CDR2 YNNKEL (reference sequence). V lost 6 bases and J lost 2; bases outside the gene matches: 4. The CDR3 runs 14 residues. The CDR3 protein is CASSPGGPGNTIYF. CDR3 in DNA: TGTGCCAGCAGTCCAGGGGGTCCTGGAAACACCATATATTTT.

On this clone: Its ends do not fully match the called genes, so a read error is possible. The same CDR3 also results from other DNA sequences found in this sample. In DNA form, the CDR3 reads TGTGCCAGCAGTCAAGGACAGGGCGGCCAGCCCCAGCATTTT. The encoded protein is CASSQGQGGQPQHF. This chain links TRBV3-1 (or the pseudogene TRBV3-2) with TRBJ1-5; 8 bases match TRBD1. The CDR3 consists of 14 residues. The V gene's germline CDR1 is LGHDT and CDR2 YNNKEL (reference sequence).

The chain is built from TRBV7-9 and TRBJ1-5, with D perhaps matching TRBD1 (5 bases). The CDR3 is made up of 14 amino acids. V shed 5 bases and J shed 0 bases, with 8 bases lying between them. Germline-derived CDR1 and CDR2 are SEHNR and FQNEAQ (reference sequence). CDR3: CASSQTGSNQPQHF. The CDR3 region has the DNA TGTGCCAGCAGCCAAACAGGTAGCAATCAGCCCCAGCATTTT.

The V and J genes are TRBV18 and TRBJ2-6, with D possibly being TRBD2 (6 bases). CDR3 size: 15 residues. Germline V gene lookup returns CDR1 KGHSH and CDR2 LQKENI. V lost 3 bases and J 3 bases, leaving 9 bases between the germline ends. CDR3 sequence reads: CASSPAAGGANVLTF. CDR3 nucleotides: TGTGCCAGCTCACCTGCAGCGGGTGGGGCCAACGTCCTGACTTTC. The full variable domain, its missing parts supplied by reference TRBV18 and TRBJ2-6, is NAGVMQNPRHLVRRRGQEARLRCSPMKGHSHVYWYRQLPEEGLKFMVYLQKENIIDESGMPKERFSAEFPKEGPSILRIQQVVRGDSAAYFCASSPAAGGANVLTFGAGSRLTVL.

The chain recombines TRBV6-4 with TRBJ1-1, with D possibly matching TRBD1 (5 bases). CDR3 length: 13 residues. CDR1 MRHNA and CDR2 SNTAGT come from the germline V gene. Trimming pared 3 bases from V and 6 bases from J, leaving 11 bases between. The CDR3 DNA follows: TGTGCCAGCAGTGATATAAGGGGCCCTGAAGCTTTCTTT. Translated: CASSDIRGPEAFF.

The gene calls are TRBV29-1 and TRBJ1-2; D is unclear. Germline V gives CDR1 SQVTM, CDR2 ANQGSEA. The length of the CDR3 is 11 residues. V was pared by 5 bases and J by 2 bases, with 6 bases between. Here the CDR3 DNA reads TGCAGCGTTCAGGCGAACTATGGCTACACCTTC. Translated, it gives CSVQANYGYTF.

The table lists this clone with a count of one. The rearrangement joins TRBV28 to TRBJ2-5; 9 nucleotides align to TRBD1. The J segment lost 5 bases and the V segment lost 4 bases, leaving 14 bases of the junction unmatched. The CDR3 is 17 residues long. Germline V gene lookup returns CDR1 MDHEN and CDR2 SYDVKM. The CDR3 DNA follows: TGTGCCAGCAGTTCCCACCCCCGACAGGGGGGAAGGGAGACCCAGTACTTC. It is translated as CASSSHPRQGGRETQYF. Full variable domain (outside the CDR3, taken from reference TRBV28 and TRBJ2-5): DVKVTQSSRYLVKRTGEKVFLECVQDMDHENMFWYRQDPGLGLRLIYFSYDVKMKEKGDIPEGYSVSREKKERFSLILESASTNQTSMYLCASSSHPRQGGRETQYFGPGTRLLVL.

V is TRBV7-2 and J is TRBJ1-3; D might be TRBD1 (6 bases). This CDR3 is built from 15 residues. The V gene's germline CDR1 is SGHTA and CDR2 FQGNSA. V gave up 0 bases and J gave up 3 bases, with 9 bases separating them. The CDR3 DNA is TGTGCCAGCAGCTTAGCTTTACAGGGTGGAAACACCATATATTTT. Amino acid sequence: CASSLALQGGNTIYF.

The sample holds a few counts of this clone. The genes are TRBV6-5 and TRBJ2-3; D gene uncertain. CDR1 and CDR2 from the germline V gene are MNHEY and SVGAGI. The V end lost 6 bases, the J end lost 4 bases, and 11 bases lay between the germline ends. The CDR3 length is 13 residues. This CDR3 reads CASRPYPPDTQYF. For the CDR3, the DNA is TGTGCCAGCAGACCCTACCCCCCAGATACGCAGTATTTT.

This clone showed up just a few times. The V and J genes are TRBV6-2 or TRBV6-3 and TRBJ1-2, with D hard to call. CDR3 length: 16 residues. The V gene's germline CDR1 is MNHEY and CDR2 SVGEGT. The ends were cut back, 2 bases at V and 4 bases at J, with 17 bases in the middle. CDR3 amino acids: CASSYQILRNTYGYTF. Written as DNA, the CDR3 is TGTGCCAGCAGTTACCAGATTCTGCGGAACACCTATGGCTACACCTTC.

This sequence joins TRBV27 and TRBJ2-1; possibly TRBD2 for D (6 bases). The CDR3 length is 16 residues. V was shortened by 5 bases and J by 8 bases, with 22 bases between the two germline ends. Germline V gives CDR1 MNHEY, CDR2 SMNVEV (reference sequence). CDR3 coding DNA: TGTGCCAGCAGTCCCTTTAGCGGAGGGGTAGGGGATGAGCAGTTCTTC. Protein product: CASSPFSGGVGDEQFF.